The 31 T cell receptor beta chains below come from one sample, sequenced in a study of follicular helper T cells after annual influenza vaccination. Time point: 2015-2016 season, 7 days after influenza vaccination. TCRdb's table, derived via immunoSEQ multiplex PCR, lists solely in-frame clones and lacks some. This table has several thousand clones, almost 85% appearing once. The specimen was CXCR5+ CD38- circulating T follicular helper cells from blood, collected 7 days after influenza vaccination. Subset meaning: circulating Tfh, non-naive CD4+CXCR5+PD-1+ (ICOS+CD38+ or ICOS-CD38-). These receptors came from an adult who received the influenza vaccine.

This clone was seen once. The gene calls are TRBV9 and TRBJ1-3; 7 bases are a match to TRBD1. The V gene end was trimmed by 4 bases and the J gene end by 0 bases; junction bases not matched to a gene: 7. CDR1 is SGDLS and CDR2 is YYNGEE in the germline V gene. The CDR3 extends over 16 amino acids. Written as DNA, the CDR3 is TGTGCCAGCAGCATATCGACAGGGAACTCTGGAAACACCATATATTTT. It translates to CASSISTGNSGNTIYF.

The V and J genes are TRBV15 and TRBJ2-7; no clear D gene. CDR1 and CDR2 (germline): LNHNV, YYDKDF (reference sequence). Trimming shortened V by 0 bases and J by 0 bases, and 9 bases separated the two germline ends. The CDR3 is 15 residues long. For the CDR3, the DNA is TGTGCCACCAGCAGAGATCACGGGCACTCCTACGAGCAGTACTTC. Protein product: CATSRDHGHSYEQYF.

This clone has only one observation. The rearrangement joins TRBV5-1 to TRBJ2-5; 11 nucleotides match TRBD2. Germline trimming cut 4 bases from V and 3 bases from J; bases unmatched to any gene: 2. The CDR3 extends over 14 amino acids. Germline V gives CDR1 SGHRS, CDR2 YFSETQ. CDR3 in DNA: TGCGCCAGCAGCCCGGGACTAGCGGAAGAGACCCAGTACTTC. It translates to CASSPGLAEETQYF.

This clone was seen only a few times. The chain has TRBV18 and TRBJ2-7; D unclear. Germline CDR1 reads KGHSH; CDR2 reads LQKENI. CDR3 length: 14 residues. The V end was cut by 3 bases, the J end by 3 bases, with 12 bases between. CDR3 amino acids: CASSPPGPVYEQYF. DNA of the CDR3: TGTGCCAGCTCACCCCCCGGCCCCGTCTACGAGCAGTACTTC.

There are a few counts of this clone. The V call is TRBV7-9, the J call TRBJ1-2; no firm D call. Germline loops: CDR1 SEHNR, CDR2 FQNEAQ (reference sequence). Trimming shortened V by 5 bases and J by 6 bases, and 19 bases separated the two germline ends. The CDR3 runs to 15 residues. CDR3 sequence (DNA): TGTGCCAGCAGCCTCCTTGGGTCGGGGAGAGATGGCTACACCTTC. Amino acids: CASSLLGSGRDGYTF.

The genes are TRBV4-2 and TRBJ1-5, with TRBD1 identical over 10 bases. Germline V gene sequence: CDR1 LGHNA, CDR2 YNFKEQ. The length of the CDR3 is 14 residues. The junction had 2 bases not matched to a gene; V was cut back by 4 bases and J by 5 bases. CDR3 bases: TGTGCCAGCAGCCGGACAGGGGGGGATCAGCCCCAGCATTTT. It is translated as CASSRTGGDQPQHF.

The chain combines TRBV4-3 with TRBJ2-1; 12 bases agree with TRBD1. The CDR3 covers 17 residues. Germline CDR1 and CDR2: LGHNA and YSLEER. The trim removed 1 base at V and 8 bases at J, leaving 9 bases unmatched. In DNA, the CDR3 is TGCGCCAGCAGCCAAGGGCGTCGGGACAGGGGGCGCGATGAGCAGTTCTTC. This codes for CASSQGRRDRGRDEQFF.

The chain has TRBV10-1 and TRBJ2-7; D is unclear. Germline values: CDR1 WNHNN, CDR2 SYGVQD (reference sequence). The CDR3 extends over 13 amino acids. Trimming took 2 bases from V and 9 from J, leaving 14 bases between them. CDR3 region: CASSEGSRVVQYF. DNA for the CDR3: TGCGCCAGCAGTGAGGGTTCCCGGGTGGTGCAGTACTTC.

The chain employs TRBV6-6 and TRBJ1-1; 8 nucleotides agree with TRBD1. The germline gives CDR1 MNHNY, CDR2 SVGAGI (reference sequence). The CDR3 is 16 amino acids. With 0 bases clipped from V and 3 bases from J, the junction kept 6 bases outside the gene matches. The CDR3: CASSYSTGTGHTEAFF. CDR3 DNA: TGTGCCAGCAGTTACTCGACGGGGACAGGTCACACTGAAGCTTTCTTT.

The chain is built from TRBV4-3 and TRBJ1-3; D is undetermined. V lost 0 bases and J lost 0, with 9 bases in between. Germline CDR1 LGHNA, CDR2 YSLEER. This CDR3 has 16 amino acids. The CDR3 sequence is CASSQERVLSGNTIYF. CDR3 nucleotide sequence: TGCGCCAGCAGCCAAGAACGGGTTCTCTCTGGAAACACCATATATTTT.

The count of this clone is one. The CDR3 sequence is CAWSRTRTSSYNEQFF. The CDR3 DNA reads TGTGCCTGGAGTAGAACGCGGACTAGCTCCTACAATGAGCAGTTCTTC. The genes are TRBV30 and TRBJ2-1; 7 bases align to TRBD2. Trimming took 2 bases from V and 0 from J; bases not matched to a gene: 7. The CDR3 has 16 amino acids. Germline values: CDR1 GTSNPN, CDR2 SVGIG (reference sequence).

This clone was detected once. The genes are TRBV5-6 and TRBJ1-2; TRBD1 might be the D (6 bases). The CDR3 is 16 amino acids. Between the trimmed V and J ends, which lost 4 bases and 4 bases, there was a span of 20 bases. The germline V gene has CDR1 SGHDT and CDR2 YYEEEE. CDR3 coding DNA: TGTGCCAGCAGCCTGGGTGCGGGGGCAAAGAGCTATGGCTACACCTTC. Translation gives CASSLGAGAKSYGYTF.

The chain is built from TRBV6-1 and TRBJ2-3; D is unresolved. This CDR3 is built from 15 residues. Germline values: CDR1 MNHNS, CDR2 SASEGT. V lost 1 base and J 0 bases, leaving 8 bases between the germline ends. CDR3 region: CASSEGISSTDTQYF. CDR3 nucleotides: TGTGCCAGCAGTGAAGGAATTTCTAGCACAGATACGCAGTATTTT.

This clone was seen a handful of times. The chain links TRBV10-3 to TRBJ2-7; 9 nucleotides agree with TRBD2. The CDR3 consists of 14 residues. CDR1 is ENHRY and CDR2 is SYGVKD in the germline V gene. The junction had 9 bases not matched to a gene; V was cut back by 11 bases and J by 1 base. The CDR3 region has the DNA TGTGCCTGCCGGCGGGAGGGATCATCCTACGAGCAGTACTTC. This gives the protein CACRREGSSYEQYF.

The chain carries TRBV5-1 and TRBJ2-5, with 8 bases that match TRBD1. Germline V gives CDR1 SGHRS, CDR2 YFSETQ. With V trimmed by 4 bases and J by 9 bases, 11 bases remained unmatched. There are 14 residues in the CDR3. The CDR3 DNA follows: TGCGCCAGCAGCCTTGACAGGGGTGGAGGAGCCCAGTACTTC. It codes for CASSLDRGGGAQYF.

The J gene is TRBJ2-3, the V gene TRBV2; D is undetermined. V was pared by 3 bases and J by 2 bases, with 3 bases between. The V gene's germline CDR1 is SNHLY and CDR2 FYNNEI. This CDR3 spans 12 amino acids. CDR3 in amino acids: CASSDPTDTQYF. CDR3 in DNA: TGTGCCAGCAGTGATCCCACAGATACGCAGTATTTT.

The chain links TRBV7-3 to TRBJ2-3; TRBD2 matches at 10 bases. Losses at the gene ends were 2 bases for V and 0 bases for J; bases not matched to a gene: 14. Germline CDR1 and CDR2: SGHTA and FQGTGA. The CDR3 is made up of 20 amino acids. CDR3 bases: TGTGCCAGCAGCTTACTATACGTGACTAGCGGGTCTCCTAGCACAGATACGCAGTATTTT. Translation: CASSLLYVTSGSPSTDTQYF.

This clone showed up just once. This chain uses TRBV28 with TRBJ2-3; unclear D gene. This CDR3 is 17 amino acids long. Trimming stripped 2 bases from V and 4 bases from J, with 19 bases between. Germline loops: CDR1 MDHEN, CDR2 SYDVKM. Here the CDR3 DNA reads TGTGCCAGCAGTTTACCCGGAGACCCGCAACGCGCAGATACGCAGTATTTT. Translated: CASSLPGDPQRADTQYF.

This chain joins TRBV5-5 and TRBJ1-5; 9 positions agree with TRBD1. The CDR3 has 15 amino acids. Germline V gene sequence: CDR1 SGHKS, CDR2 YYEKEE (reference sequence). Trimming cost V 0 bases and J 7 bases; bases outside gene matches: 5. CDR3 coding DNA: TGTGCCAGCAGCTTGGAACAGGGGGCTGGGCAGCCCCAGCATTTT. It is translated as CASSLEQGAGQPQHF.

The CDR3 DNA reads as TGCAGCGCGAGGGCGCGGGAGTGGGCAGATACGCAGTATTTT. Its protein is CSARAREWADTQYF. This chain links TRBV29-1 with TRBJ2-3; 7 nucleotides line up with TRBD2. The trim removed 7 bases at V and 4 bases at J, leaving 11 bases unmatched. Germline V CDR1 and CDR2: SQVTM, ANQGSEA. The CDR3 runs 14 residues.

This clone was recorded once. The J gene is TRBJ2-3, the V gene TRBV29-1; 11 bases are shared with TRBD2. The V and J ends lost 4 bases and 2 bases, in that order; junction bases with no gene match: 5. The CDR3 consists of 15 residues. CDR1 and CDR2 from the germline V gene are SQVTM and ANQGSEA. The CDR3 sequence is CSVAGTSGLTDTQYF. CDR3 DNA: TGCAGCGTTGCAGGGACTAGCGGACTCACAGATACGCAGTATTTT.

This chain joins TRBV29-1 and TRBJ2-1, with D unresolved. Germline V CDR1 and CDR2: SQVTM, ANQGSEA. There are 10 residues in the CDR3. Trimming took 6 bases from V and 7 from J, leaving 7 bases between them. The CDR3 reads CSVGWNEQFF. The CDR3 nucleotides are TGCAGCGTGGGGTGGAATGAGCAGTTCTTC.

This rearrangement joins TRBV5-1 to TRBJ2-5; D tentatively reads TRBD1 or TRBD2 (5 bases each). The CDR3 runs to 15 residues. V lost 4 bases to trimming and J lost 0 bases, with 13 bases between them. Germline CDR1 reads SGHRS; CDR2 reads YFSETQ. DNA for the CDR3: TGCGCCAGCAGCGTCCCCGGGACCTACCAAGAGACCCAGTACTTC. Translated, it gives CASSVPGTYQETQYF.

CDR3 bases: TGTGCCAGCAGTCGAGGGACCTCTAGCTCCTACAATGAGCAGTTCTTC. Translated: CASSRGTSSSYNEQFF. This chain connects TRBV6-4 to TRBJ2-1; D might be TRBD1 or TRBD2, each matching 5 bases. The CDR3 has 16 residues. With 5 bases removed from V and 0 bases from J, the gap between germline ends came to 14 bases. Germline V gene data show CDR1 as MRHNA and CDR2 as SNTAGT.

The gene calls are TRBV6-6 and TRBJ2-7; 9 bases map to TRBD2. Germline lookup yields CDR1 MNHNY and CDR2 SVGAGI (reference sequence). The CDR3 extends over 15 amino acids. The V segment lost 2 bases and the J segment 3 bases; nucleotides outside the gene matches: 5. CDR3 DNA: TGTGCCAGCAGTTACGGGCCTAGCGGGAACTACGAGCAGTACTTC. As protein: CASSYGPSGNYEQYF.

The rearrangement links TRBV5-4 to TRBJ2-2; tentatively, D is TRBD2 (5 bases). V dropped 0 bases and J dropped 5 bases, with 14 bases sitting between them. CDR1 SGHNT and CDR2 YYREEE come from the germline V gene (reference sequence). The CDR3 sequence is 16 residues long. The CDR3 DNA reads TGTGCCAGCAGCTTGGGGGGAGAAAGGGTTACCGGGGAGCTGTTTTTT. Amino acid sequence: CASSLGGERVTGELFF.

As regards this clone: Distinct nucleotide sequences in the sample also encode this CDR3. The gene calls are TRBV5-5 and TRBJ2-5; 8 bases agree with TRBD1. Trimming at V came to 2 bases and at J to 5 bases, leaving 5 bases not matched to a gene. The CDR3 contains 14 residues. Germline V gives CDR1 SGHKS, CDR2 YYEKEE (reference sequence). The chain's CDR3 is CASSFRGPGETQYF. Here the CDR3 DNA reads TGTGCCAGCAGCTTCAGGGGGCCGGGTGAGACCCAGTACTTC.

The chain recombines TRBV5-1 with TRBJ2-5; the match to TRBD2 covers 10 bases. CDR1 SGHRS and CDR2 YFSETQ come from the germline V gene. V was clipped by 10 bases and J by 3 bases; unmatched bases: 12. The CDR3 is 15 amino acids. The CDR3 nucleotides are TGCGCCTCCAGGCAGCGGGGGGGCCGGGAAGAGACCCAGTACTTC. This codes for CASRQRGGREETQYF.

This chain uses TRBV19 with TRBJ1-2, with unresolved D. This CDR3 has 14 amino acids. Germline V CDR1 and CDR2: LNHDA, SQIVND (reference sequence). The V end lost 3 bases, the J end lost 0 bases, and 8 bases lay between the germline ends. Here the CDR3 reads CASSILAANYGYTF. The CDR3 DNA sequence: TGTGCCAGTAGTATTCTAGCAGCTAACTATGGCTACACCTTC.

The chain links TRBV18 to TRBJ1-3; the match to TRBD1 covers 10 bases. V was clipped by 2 bases and J by 4 bases; unmatched bases: 14. In germline, CDR1 is KGHSH, CDR2 LQKENI. The CDR3 spans 19 residues. The CDR3, as DNA: TGTGCCAGCTCACCAACAGCGAGACAGGGGGCCCGAGGAGGAAACACCATATATTTT. Amino acid sequence: CASSPTARQGARGGNTIYF.

CDR3 loop: CASSSGQFNQPQHF. The CDR3 DNA reads TGTGCCAGCAGTTCTGGACAGTTCAATCAGCCCCAGCATTTT. The chain uses TRBV27 and TRBJ1-5, with D perhaps TRBD1 (6 bases). Per germline, CDR1 MNHEY and CDR2 SMNVEV (reference sequence). The CDR3 is 14 residues long. Between the trimmed V and J ends, which lost 4 bases and 3 bases, there was a span of 10 bases.